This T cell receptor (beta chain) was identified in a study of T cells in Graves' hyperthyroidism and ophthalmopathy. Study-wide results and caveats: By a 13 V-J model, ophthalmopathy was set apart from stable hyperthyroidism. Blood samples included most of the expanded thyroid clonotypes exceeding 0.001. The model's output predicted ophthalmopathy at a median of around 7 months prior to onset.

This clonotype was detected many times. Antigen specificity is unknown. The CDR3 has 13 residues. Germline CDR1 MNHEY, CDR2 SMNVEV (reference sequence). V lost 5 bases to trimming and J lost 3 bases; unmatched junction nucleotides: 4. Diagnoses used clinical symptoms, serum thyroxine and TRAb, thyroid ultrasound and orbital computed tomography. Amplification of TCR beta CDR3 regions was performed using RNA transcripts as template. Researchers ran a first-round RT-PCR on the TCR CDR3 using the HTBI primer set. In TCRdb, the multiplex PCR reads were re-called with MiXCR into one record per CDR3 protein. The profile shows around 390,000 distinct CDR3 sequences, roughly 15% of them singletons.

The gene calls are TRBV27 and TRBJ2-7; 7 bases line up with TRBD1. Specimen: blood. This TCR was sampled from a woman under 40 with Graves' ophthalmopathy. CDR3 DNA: TGTGCCAGCAGTCTACCAGGGGGCTACGAGCAGTACTTC. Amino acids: CASSLPGGYEQYF.